This T cell receptor beta chain was recovered during a study of blood T cell repertoires in COVID-19. About the study: From T cells, B-cell-depleted T cells, or PBMCs came the material, which was cDNA or gDNA.

Only in-frame clones appear in the TCRdb table, and some are missing; sequencing was by immunoSEQ multiplex PCR. Among over 12,000 clones listed, more than 75% were seen once. CDR3 length: 14 amino acids. Germline V gene lookup returns CDR1 SEHNR and CDR2 FQNEAQ (reference sequence). V lost 3 bases, J lost 7 bases, and 14 bases lay in between. The TCR originated in a human donor in a cohort sampled during active COVID-19. The sequenced sample was peripheral blood. V gene TRBV7-9 combines with J gene TRBJ2-3; D might be TRBD1 (7 bases). The CDR3 DNA is TGTGCCAGCAGCTTTGGCGGGGACAGATATACGCAGTATTTT. Protein sequence: CASSFGGDRYTQYF.